The source of this T cell receptor (beta chain) is a study of T cells expressing NK-cell markers (dated by TCRdb to 2020 to 2022). Regarding the complete study: In sorted CD3+CD56+NKG2C+, CD3+CD56+NKG2C- and CD3+CD56-NKG2C+ T-cell subsets from eight donors, TCR beta-chain repertoires were profiled. Of the eight sequenced donors, seven were found to be HCMV-seropositive and one was found to be HCMV-seronegative. The study sequenced eight donors, all healthy volunteers chosen at random: three men and five women. Libraries were sequenced as 2 x 150 bp reads on Illumina HiSeq 2000/2500, MiSeq or NextSeq.

Overall study results and their limits: It remained unclear whether the expanded NKG2C-expressing T cell clones were specific for HCMV antigens. Those dominant clonotypes were again the most abundant among CD3+CD56-NKG2C+ cells in a few donors, at about 25-60.1%. In six donors, the dominant CD3+CD56+NKG2C+ clonotypes ranked among the top 10 CD8+ clonotypes, making up roughly 1.0-8% of CD8+ T cells.

Of note for this clonotype: Its antigen is unknown.

The germline V gene (reference sequence) gives CDR1 as MNHEY and CDR2 as SMNVEV. The CDR3 runs 15 residues from the cysteine to the phenylalanine. The nucleotide record is missing. To determine HCMV serostatus, a commercial ELISA kit was used to detect HCMV-specific IgG in serum. Ficoll density gradient centrifugation was used to isolate peripheral blood mononuclear cells from blood. TCRdb names Illumina HiSeq 2000 as the instrument used. TCR beta cDNA libraries were prepared using 5'RACE template switching, which introduced a universal primer site and unique molecular identifiers. Synthesis of cDNA was primed from the TCR beta constant segment and was followed by two consecutive PCR amplification steps. In the original analysis: MIGEC was used to demultiplex reads and group the reads by UMI, and MiTCR was used to assemble and quantify clonotypes. To exclude erroneous sequences, only TCR cDNA sequences supported by at least two reads were retained. The tcR package was used for downstream repertoire analysis, and clonotypes were matched across fractions by CDR3 nucleotide sequence plus V segment. VDJmatch was used to annotate antigen specificity against VDJdb, with one amino acid substitution allowed in CDR3. TCRdb reprocessed the reads and lists each CDR3 protein sequence as a single entry, with no DNA. V and J calls and clone size were set by TCRdb, not the authors. The sample's records list some 340,000 distinct CDR3 sequences. About 5.2% of the sample is taken by the ten largest.

The TCR comes from a man aged 18 to 69 in good health. Sequenced: blood T cells: a sorted CD56 or NKG2C T cell subset, CD4+ or CD8+ T cells, or bulk PBMC T cells (not recorded which). The chain is assembled from TRBV27 and TRBJ2-5. CDR3 region: CASSLMGTARETQYF.